This T cell receptor (beta chain) appears in the sequencing data of a study of regulatory T cells in long-lasting Graves disease. This clonotype was counted ten times or more. The time point denotes: persistent/refractory GD, antithyroid drugs over 5 years with positive TRAb. RNA from PBMCs was the source of the TCR library. Diagnosing Graves' disease relied on the American Thyroid Association guidelines. In building TCR beta libraries, iRepertoire HTBI primers were used together with Arm-PCR of CDR3 regions. From the multiplex PCR reads, TCRdb called clonotypes with MiXCR, one entry per CDR3 protein. Of approximately 350,000 distinct CDR3 sequences listed, roughly 20% are singletons. The CDR3 is 12 residues long. Germline-derived CDR1 and CDR2 are SNHLY and FYNNEI. Trimming took off 3 bases at V and 9 bases at J, with 6 bases between the two ends.

This rearrangement joins TRBV2 to TRBJ1-6; D is ambiguous. The sequenced sample was peripheral blood mononuclear cells (PBMCs), obtained when the disease was refractory, from a patient treated with antithyroid drugs. This clonotype was sampled from a woman aged 40 to 49 with Graves disease. CDR3 amino acids: CASSDLASPLHF. The CDR3 nucleotides read TGTGCCAGCAGTGACCTTGCTTCACCCCTCCACTTT. Full variable domain (missing parts from reference TRBV2 and TRBJ1-6): EPEVTQTPSHQVTQMGQEVILRCVPISNHLYFYWYRQILGQKVEFLVSFYNNEISEKSEIFDDQFSVERPDGSNFTLKIRSTKLEDSAMYFCASSDLASPLHFGNGTRLTVT.